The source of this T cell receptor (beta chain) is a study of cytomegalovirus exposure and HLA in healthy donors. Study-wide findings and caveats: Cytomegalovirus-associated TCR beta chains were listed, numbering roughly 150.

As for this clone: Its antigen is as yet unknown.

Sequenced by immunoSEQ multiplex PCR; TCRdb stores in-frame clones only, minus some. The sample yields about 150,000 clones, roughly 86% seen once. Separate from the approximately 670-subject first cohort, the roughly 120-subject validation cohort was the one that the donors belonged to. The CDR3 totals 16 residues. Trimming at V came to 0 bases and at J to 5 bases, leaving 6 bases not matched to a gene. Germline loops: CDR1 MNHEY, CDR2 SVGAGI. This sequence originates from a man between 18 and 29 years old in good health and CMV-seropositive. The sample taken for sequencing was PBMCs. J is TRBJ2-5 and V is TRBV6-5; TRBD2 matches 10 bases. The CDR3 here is CASSYSSGRASETQYF. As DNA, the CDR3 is TGTGCCAGCAGTTACTCAAGCGGGAGGGCCTCGGAGACCCAGTACTTC.